This T cell receptor beta chain was sequenced for a study of blood T cell repertoires in COVID-19. Between the trimmed V and J ends, which lost 3 bases and 8 bases, there was a span of 13 bases. CDR1 is GTSNPN and CDR2 is SVGIG in the germline V gene (reference sequence). The CDR3 loop spans 12 amino acids. There are a few counts of this clone. The data were produced by immunoSEQ multiplex PCR, yet TCRdb's version contains in-frame clones alone and is incomplete. This table has 300,000 to 450,000 clones, 88% appearing once. This sequence originates from a woman aged 18-29 years who had recovered from COVID-19. This chain uses TRBV30 with TRBJ1-2; TRBD1 is a possible D gene (5 bases). Sequencing used PBMCs or T cells enriched from blood (not recorded which). The CDR3 here is CAWSTGRVGYTF. As DNA, the CDR3 is TGTGCCTGGAGCACAGGCCGGGTCGGCTACACCTTC.